Included here is one T cell receptor (beta chain) sequence, with context. This clonotype appeared many times. The specificity of this receptor is unknown. Base qualities were left out, and no much larger clone turns up one base away. The record originates from a study of identical twins (dated by TCRdb to the mid-2010s). Regarding the research as a whole: TCR alpha and beta repertoires from monozygotic twins, unrelated adults of various ages and cord blood were deep-sequenced to test whether fetal clonotypes persist. Replicate twin experiments were performed at different times using different library preparation protocols to rule out contamination. The study at large found these results: Recombination models systematically underestimated out-of-frame TCR alpha sharing in monozygotic twins but agreed with sharing between unrelated individuals. Because the same donors could not be followed over many years, the conclusions relied on cross-sectional statistical analysis. Invariant T cells such as MAIT and iNKT could partly confound zero-insertion analyses, although diverse VJ usage argued against such confounding for most clonotypes. In beta out-of-frame sequences, excess twin sharing was weaker, because having fewer shared sequences lowered the signal-to-noise ratio. Abundant cord blood beta clonotypes carried fewer insertions; young adult naive repertoires showed a weaker similar trend, while memory repertoires showed none. Compared with coincidental sharing between unrelated individuals, out-of-frame TCR alpha sequences shared between twins showed an excess of sequences with low generation probability.

Only healthy Caucasian donors were included. Using Miltenyi CD45RO+ enrichment and human naive T-cell isolation kits, memory (CD45RO+) and naive T cells were isolated from PBMC. Library creation used 5' RACE. TCRdb shows the sequencer as Illumina HiSeq 2000. A universal primer binding site was added through template switching, and the final cDNA carried a unique molecular identifier so that TCR cDNA molecules could be counted accurately. Specific primers in the conserved constant-segment region were used to synthesize first-strand cDNA for TCR alpha and beta chains. To control for contamination, every cDNA library carried two barcodes: a SMART-Mk sample barcode plus Illumina barcodes. TruSeq adapter sequences and Illumina sample barcodes were added in two successive PCR steps. The Illumina HiSeq platform was used with custom primers to sequence TCR alpha and beta cDNA libraries. Under the source paper's analysis protocol: Unique molecular identifiers were extracted from raw reads with MiGEC, and CDR3 positions were determined with MiXCR. Recombination models were inferred per individual with the repgenHMM and IGoR tools using an EM algorithm. Shared clonotype analysis was performed with the tcR package in R, normalizing sharing by the product of cloneset sizes. To study raw recombination free of thymic and clonal selection effects, out-of-frame nonproductive sequences were analyzed. TCRdb trimmed the raw reads at Q25, called clones with MiXCR and kept productive beta chains. Every entry covers one CDR3 protein and lists the most common genes and DNA from its rows. In this record, the V and J calls reflect TCRdb's handling and not the investigators' own analysis. The sample table records about 150,000 distinct CDR3 sequences; approximately 4% of these occur just once. The top ten clonotypes cover 8% to 8.5% of the sample.

Relative to germline, V is 8 bases shorter and J is 3 bases shorter, with 8 bases between their ends. Taken from cysteine to phenylalanine, the CDR3 has 11 residues. The read is trimmed to its CDR3 DNA, 33 bases read in frame from base 1. Rearrangement joined TRBV12-3 or TRBV12-4 to TRBJ2-7; the D segment cannot be called with confidence. This clonotype was obtained from a young man in good health. Sequenced: memory T cells sorted from blood. The intended sense of this specimen's cell subset or site label: CD45RO+ enriched T cells. The CDR3 is CASGYGYEQYF. The DNA reads as follows: TGTGCCAGCGGCTACGGCTACGAGCAGTACTTC.